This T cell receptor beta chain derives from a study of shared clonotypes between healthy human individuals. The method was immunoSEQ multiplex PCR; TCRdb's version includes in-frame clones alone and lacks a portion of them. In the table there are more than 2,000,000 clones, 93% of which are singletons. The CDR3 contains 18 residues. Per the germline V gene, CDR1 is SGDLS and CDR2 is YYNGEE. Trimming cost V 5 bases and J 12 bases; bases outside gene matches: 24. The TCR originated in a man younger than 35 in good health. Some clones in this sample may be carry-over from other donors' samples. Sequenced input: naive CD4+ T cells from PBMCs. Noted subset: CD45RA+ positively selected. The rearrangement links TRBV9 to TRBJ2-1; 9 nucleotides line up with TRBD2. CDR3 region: CASSQGTELAGWAQAQFF. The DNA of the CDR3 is TGTGCCAGCAGTCAGGGGACTGAGCTAGCGGGATGGGCCCAGGCGCAGTTCTTC.